These T cell receptor beta chains were read from a single sample in a study of blood T cell repertoires in COVID-19. The table came from immunoSEQ multiplex PCR; TCRdb's copy has only in-frame clones and leaves some out. Of almost 200,000 clones listed, roughly nine tenths were seen once; the top ten hold roughly 0.78%. The sample comprised peripheral blood. Every receptor here comes from a woman in her 70s with acute or convalescent COVID-19. Both conserved end residues are part of each CDR3. D genes are given only for firm matches. Where a row states a size, it is once, few, many or the class of an expanded clone; other rows omit it.

V	J	D	size	DNA	CDR3
TRBV5-6	TRBJ1-5	TRBD1	once	TGTGCCAGCAGCTTGCAGGGGGGTCAGCCCCAGCATTTT	CASSLQGGQPQHF
TRBV5-4	TRBJ2-3	-	once	TGTGCGGCGAGGGGGCCAGCGGGTAGCACAGATACGCAGTATTTT	CAARGPAGSTDTQYF
TRBV6-5	TRBJ1-5	-	-	TGTGCCAGCAGTTACGGCGGCGGGGCTCGTCAGCCCCAGCATTTT	CASSYGGGARQPQHF
TRBV7-2	TRBJ1-1	-	-	TGTGCCAGCAGCTTAGGGACAGTGAACACTGAAGCTTTCTTT	CASSLGTVNTEAFF
TRBV10-3	TRBJ1-1	-	-	TGTGCCATCAGTAAGGATCAGGGGCCAAACACTGAAGCTTTCTTT	CAISKDQGPNTEAFF
TRBV5-1	TRBJ2-7	TRBD2	-	TGCGCCAGCAGCTTGGAACTAGCGGGATCCTACGAGCAGTACTTC	CASSLELAGSYEQYF
TRBV11-3	TRBJ2-3	TRBD2	-	TGTGCCAGCAGCTCGGGACTAGCGGGAAATTACGATACGCAGTATTTT	CASSSGLAGNYDTQYF
TRBV6-2/TRBV6-3	TRBJ1-2	TRBD1	-	TGTGCCAGCAGTTACGCCACAGGGGCGGGAAAAGGCTACACCTTC	CASSYATGAGKGYTF
TRBV6-5	TRBJ2-2	TRBD1	-	TGTGCCAGCAAGGCAGGGGGCGTCACCGGGGAGCTGTTTTTT	CASKAGGVTGELFF
TRBV7-9	TRBJ2-1	-	-	TGTGCCAGCAGCGAGACGACAGGTTTCGGTGAGCAGTTCTTC	CASSETTGFGEQFF
TRBV27	TRBJ1-6	-	-	TGTGCCAGCAGTTTAGGGGCGGGAGGGAATTCACCCCTCCACTTT	CASSLGAGGNSPLHF
TRBV10-1	TRBJ2-7	-	-	TGCGCCAGCAGTGATCTTTTCGAGCAGTACTTC	CASSDLFEQYF
TRBV9	TRBJ2-1	TRBD1	-	TGTGCCAGCAGCGCCAGACAGGGAACCTACAATGAGCAGTTCTTC	CASSARQGTYNEQFF
TRBV18	TRBJ1-6	TRBD1	-	TGTGCCAGCTCACCGGGGACAGGGGGAAGAGAGTCACCCCTCCACTTT	CASSPGTGGRESPLHF
TRBV14	TRBJ2-3	-	-	TGTGCCAGCAGCCGTGGGGGACACCCAGATACGCAGTATTTT	CASSRGGHPDTQYF
TRBV28	TRBJ1-1	-	few	TGTGCCAGCAGATCCCTGGGACATTTGAACACTGAAGCTTTCTTT	CASRSLGHLNTEAFF
TRBV28	TRBJ1-1	TRBD1	-	TGTGCCAGCAGTGCCAGGACAGGGGGAAACACTGAAGCTTTCTTT	CASSARTGGNTEAFF
TRBV5-1	TRBJ2-1	-	-	TGCGCCAGCTATCTAGCGAACTCCTACAATGAGCAGTTCTTC	CASYLANSYNEQFF
TRBV6-1	TRBJ1-5	-	-	TGTGCCAGCAGTGAAAACACCAATCAGCCCCAGCATTTT	CASSENTNQPQHF
TRBV5-4	TRBJ2-3	TRBD2	-	TGTGCCAGCAGCTTGGAGCCAGGGAGGGCCACAGATACGCAGTATTTT	CASSLEPGRATDTQYF
TRBV29-1	TRBJ2-1	-	once	TGCAGCGTTGCCGGGTCGGTGAGCTCCTACAATGAGCAGTTCTTC	CSVAGSVSSYNEQFF
TRBV19	TRBJ2-5	TRBD2	-	TGTGCCAGTAGTATAGAAGGCGGGAGGGCCTCGGAGACCCAGTACTTC	CASSIEGGRASETQYF
TRBV14	TRBJ1-6	-	-	TGTGCCAGCAGCCAAGGACTCCAGAATTCACCCCTCCACTTT	CASSQGLQNSPLHF
TRBV5-1	TRBJ1-2	-	many	TGCGCCAGCAGCTTGGAGGGGGGGCGAGGCTACACCTTC	CASSLEGGRGYTF
TRBV6-2/TRBV6-3	TRBJ2-3	TRBD2	-	TGTGCCAGCAGTTACGGAGCGGGGAGCACAGATACGCAGTATTTT	CASSYGAGSTDTQYF
TRBV18	TRBJ1-6	-	-	TGTGCCAGCTCCACCAGTGGGGCACGGGATTCACCCCTCCACTTT	CASSTSGARDSPLHF
TRBV18	TRBJ1-3	TRBD1	-	TGTGCCAGCTCACCACTGAACAGGGGGCCCGGAAACACCATATATTTT	CASSPLNRGPGNTIYF
TRBV2	TRBJ1-2	-	few	TGTGCCAGCAGTGGATCAGGGGAAGCTTATGGCTACACCTTC	CASSGSGEAYGYTF
TRBV6-5	TRBJ2-1	TRBD2	once	TGTGCCAGCAGTTACTCCAGACTAGCGCGGTACAATGAGCAGTTCTTC	CASSYSRLARYNEQFF
TRBV6-2/TRBV6-3	TRBJ2-7	TRBD2	-	TGTGCCAGCACCCCTAGCGGGATCCCTTCCGAGCAGTACTTC	CASTPSGIPSEQYF
TRBV18	TRBJ2-1	TRBD2	-	TGTGCCAGCTCAGCCGGGGGGGCCAATGAGCAGTTCTTC	CASSAGGANEQFF
TRBV7-2	TRBJ2-7	TRBD2	-	TGTGCCAGCAGCTTAGGAGCGGGAGGACCTTCCGAGCAGTACTTC	CASSLGAGGPSEQYF
TRBV5-1	TRBJ2-7	TRBD1	-	TGCGCCAGCAGCGGGACAGGGGTATCCTACGAGCAGTACTTC	CASSGTGVSYEQYF
TRBV6-2/TRBV6-3	TRBJ1-1	-	-	TGTGCCAGCAGCGTCGGCAGGGCGGTTCGAGCTTTCTTT	CASSVGRAVRAFF
TRBV3-1/TRBV3-2	TRBJ2-5	TRBD2	-	TGTGCCAGCAGCCATTCAACTAGCGGGGGACAGACCCAGTACTTC	CASSHSTSGGQTQYF
TRBV19	TRBJ1-5	-	-	TGTGCCAGTAGTATAGGGGAGGCCCAGCATTTT	CASSIGEAQHF
TRBV10-3	TRBJ2-1	TRBD2	-	TGTGCCATCAGACCACTAGCGGGTGAACAGTTCTTC	CAIRPLAGEQFF
TRBV27	TRBJ2-5	TRBD1	once	TGTGCCAGCAGTCCCCTCCCGACAGGGGAGACCCAGTACTTC	CASSPLPTGETQYF
TRBV3-1/TRBV3-2	TRBJ2-2	TRBD2	once	TGTGCCAGCAGCCGGCAAGCGGGAGGCACCGGGGAGCTGTTTTTT	CASSRQAGGTGELFF
TRBV3-1/TRBV3-2	TRBJ1-1	-	few	TGTGCCAGCAGCCCCCTAAGTGCGAACACTGAAGCTTTCTTT	CASSPLSANTEAFF
TRBV28	TRBJ1-5	-	-	TGTGCCAGCAGCCCCCGCGGACAGCGACGCAATCAGCCCCAGCATTTT	CASSPRGQRRNQPQHF
TRBV11-2	TRBJ2-7	TRBD1	-	TGTGCCAGCAGTTATCTTAGGGACAGGGCCCACGAGCAGTACTTC	CASSYLRDRAHEQYF
TRBV4-2	TRBJ2-7	-	-	TGTGCCAGCAGCCAAGAACTCACTACCTACGAGCAGTACTTC	CASSQELTTYEQYF
TRBV7-2	TRBJ1-6	-	-	TGTGCCAGCAGCTTAGATAGGCAGGGGAATTCACCCCTCCACTTT	CASSLDRQGNSPLHF
TRBV7-9	TRBJ1-1	-	-	TGTGCCAGCAGCACTTTGACAGGCACTGAAGCTTTCTTT	CASSTLTGTEAFF
TRBV24-1	TRBJ2-5	-	-	TGTGCCACCAGTGAACCTGACAGAGAGACCCAGTACTTC	CATSEPDRETQYF
TRBV11-2	TRBJ1-2	TRBD1	once	TGTGCCAGCAGCTTAGGGACAGGCTCTAACTATGGCTACACCTTC	CASSLGTGSNYGYTF
TRBV7-2	TRBJ1-1	-	-	TGTGCCAGCAGCTCCATCAGTGGGGGCCAGTTCTTT	CASSSISGGQFF
TRBV11-2	TRBJ2-7	-	-	TGTGCCAGCAGCTCCCAGGGTTTCGAGCAGTACTTC	CASSSQGFEQYF
TRBV29-1	TRBJ1-2	TRBD1	-	TGCAGCGTTGCGCCGGGACAGGGTCTCTATGGCTACACCTTC	CSVAPGQGLYGYTF
TRBV3-1/TRBV3-2	TRBJ1-1	-	-	TGTGCCAGCAGCCAAGTCTGGGCGGGGAACACTGAAGCTTTCTTT	CASSQVWAGNTEAFF